The 12 T cell receptor beta chains below were found in one sample sequenced in a study of blood T cell repertoires in COVID-19. Using immunoSEQ multiplex PCR, the repertoire was profiled, and TCRdb retains in-frame clones only, with some absent. The sample contains nearly 350,000 clones, about 90% of which appear only once. Sequencing was done on a sample of PBMCs or T cells enriched from blood (not recorded which). The receptors were gathered from a woman aged 25 to 39 who had recovered from COVID-19.

The V and J genes are TRBV27 and TRBJ2-7; the match to TRBD1 covers 7 bases. The CDR3 totals 14 residues. J lost 3 bases, V lost 7 bases, and 9 bases had no gene match. CDR1 and CDR2 (germline): MNHEY, SMNVEV (reference sequence). The chain's CDR3 is CASTPVDRYYEQYF. CDR3 nucleotides: TGTGCCAGCACCCCGGTGGACAGGTACTACGAGCAGTACTTC.

The rearrangement links TRBV10-3 to TRBJ1-3; 12 nucleotides match TRBD1. The CDR3 is 16 residues long. Looked up from germline, CDR1 is ENHRY and CDR2 is SYGVKD. Trimming cost V 6 bases and J 0 bases; bases outside gene matches: 3. CDR3 residues: CAIRGTGGYSGNTIYF. The CDR3 DNA sequence: TGTGCCATCAGAGGGACAGGGGGCTACTCTGGAAACACCATATATTTT.

The V call is TRBV5-1, the J call TRBJ2-7; 9 bases line up with TRBD1. The V segment lost 0 bases and the J segment 7 bases; nucleotides outside the gene matches: 8. The CDR3 consists of 15 residues. In germline, CDR1 is SGHRS, CDR2 YFSETQ. CDR3 DNA sequence: TGCGCCAGCAGCTTGGGGGGGACAGGGACGGAGGAGCAGTACTTC. It specifies CASSLGGTGTEEQYF.

This sequence joins TRBV7-6 and TRBJ2-7, with 13 bases fitting TRBD2. The CDR3 runs to 15 residues. Germline CDR1 reads SGHVS; CDR2 reads FNYEAQ. V lost 5 bases and J lost 3; bases outside the gene matches: 4. In DNA, the CDR3 is TGTGCCAGCAGCCCACTAGCGGGGGGGCTCTACGAGCAGTACTTC. Its translation: CASSPLAGGLYEQYF.

The rearrangement joins TRBV10-3 to TRBJ1-1, with 9 nucleotides matching TRBD1. With V trimmed by 8 bases and J by 5 bases, 15 bases remained unmatched. CDR3 length: 16 residues. Germline V gene data show CDR1 as ENHRY and CDR2 as SYGVKD. The CDR3 reads CAIHAGTGSQRTEAFF. In DNA form, the CDR3 reads TGTGCCATCCATGCCGGGACAGGGTCACAGAGAACTGAAGCTTTCTTT.

The V gene is TRBV30, the J gene TRBJ2-5; 11 nucleotides match TRBD2. CDR3 length: 14 amino acids. V gave up 2 bases and J gave up 4 bases; unmatched junction bases: 3. The germline V gene encodes CDR1 GTSNPN and CDR2 SVGIG (reference sequence). This CDR3 is CAWSRSGGGETQYF. The CDR3 nucleotides are TGTGCCTGGAGTCGTAGCGGGGGGGGAGAGACCCAGTACTTC.

The CDR3 DNA is TGTGCCACCAGTGACGCTATAGCGGGGAGCACAGATACGCAGTATTTT. Its protein product is CATSDAIAGSTDTQYF. J is TRBJ2-3 and V is TRBV24-1, with 8 nucleotides matching TRBD2. The CDR3 has 16 amino acids. Per germline, CDR1 KGHDR and CDR2 SFDVKD. V was clipped by 4 bases and J by 0 bases; unmatched bases: 5.

This chain uses TRBV7-8 with TRBJ2-2; D may be TRBD2 (6 bases). From germline, CDR1 is SGHVS and CDR2 FQNEAQ. CDR3 length: 17 residues. The V end lost 2 bases, the J end lost 0 bases, and 13 bases lay between the germline ends. CDR3 sequence: CASSLPVRGANTGELFF. For the CDR3, the DNA is TGTGCCAGCAGCTTACCCGTGCGGGGTGCGAACACCGGGGAGCTGTTTTTT.

This clone was detected only once. V is TRBV7-2 and J is TRBJ1-6; possibly TRBD1 for D (6 bases). CDR3 length equals 14 residues. The germline V gene encodes CDR1 SGHTA and CDR2 FQGNSA. Trimming took off 4 bases at V and 7 bases at J, with 11 bases between the two ends. The CDR3 loop reads CASSYRQANSPLHF. The CDR3 nucleotides are TGTGCCAGCAGCTACAGACAGGCGAATTCACCCCTCCACTTT.

The genes are TRBV5-1 and TRBJ2-7; 8 bases fit TRBD2. From germline, CDR1 is SGHRS and CDR2 YFSETQ. The CDR3 sequence is 16 residues long. The J segment lost 2 bases and the V segment lost 0 bases, leaving 7 bases of the junction unmatched. The CDR3 DNA reads TGCGCCAGCAGCTTGGGAGGTAGCGGGGCCCCCTACGAGCAGTACTTC. This gives the protein CASSLGGSGAPYEQYF.

This clone has just a few counts. V usage is TRBV6-2 or TRBV6-3 and J usage is TRBJ1-2; TRBD1 agrees at 9 bases. CDR3 size: 15 residues. Germline V CDR1 and CDR2: MNHEY, SVGEGT. The ends lost 2 bases at V and 3 bases at J; junction bases unmatched: 4. The CDR3 loop reads CASSYRGQGYYGYTF. In DNA, the CDR3 is TGTGCCAGCAGTTACCGGGGACAGGGTTACTATGGCTACACCTTC.

This clone occurred a few times. The rearrangement joins TRBV30 to TRBJ1-4; D remains unclear. Germline loops: CDR1 GTSNPN, CDR2 SVGIG (reference sequence). Trimming shortened V by 4 bases and J by 1 base, and 7 bases separated the two germline ends. The CDR3 extends over 13 amino acids. As DNA, the CDR3 is TGTGCCTGGACCGGGAAAACTAATGAAAAACTGTTTTTT. Amino acid sequence: CAWTGKTNEKLFF. Together with reference TRBV30 and TRBJ1-4, the CDR3 gives the full variable domain: SQTIHQWPATLVQPVGSPLSLECTVEGTSNPNLYWYRQAAGRGLQLLFYSVGIGQISSEVPQNLSASRPQDRQFILSSKKLLLSDSGFYLCAWTGKTNEKLFFGSGTQLSVL.